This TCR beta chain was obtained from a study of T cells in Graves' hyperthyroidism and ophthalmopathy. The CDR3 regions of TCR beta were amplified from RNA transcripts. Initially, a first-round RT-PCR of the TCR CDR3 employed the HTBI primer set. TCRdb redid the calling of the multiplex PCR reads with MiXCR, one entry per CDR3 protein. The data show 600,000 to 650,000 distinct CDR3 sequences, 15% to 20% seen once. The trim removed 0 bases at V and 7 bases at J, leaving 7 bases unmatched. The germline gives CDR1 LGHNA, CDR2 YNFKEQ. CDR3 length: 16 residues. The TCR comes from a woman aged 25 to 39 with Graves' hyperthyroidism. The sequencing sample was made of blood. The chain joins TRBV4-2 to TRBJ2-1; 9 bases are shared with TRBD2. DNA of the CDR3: TGTGCCAGCAGCCAAGATGAACTAGCGGGTATAAATGAGCAGTTCTTC. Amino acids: CASSQDELAGINEQFF.